These T cell receptor beta chains were read from a single sample in a study of T cell responses to AZD1222 COVID-19 vaccine. Assay used: immunoSEQ multiplex PCR; TCRdb lists only in-frame clones, some missing. This repertoire shows 140,000 to 150,000 clones, approximately 91% found once; its top ten account for 1.9%. The material sequenced was peripheral blood, taken 28 days after the second AZD1222 dose. These receptors all stem from an adult who received the AZD1222 COVID-19 vaccine. Both conserved end residues are part of each CDR3. D genes are given only for firm matches. Only part of the rows carry a size: once, few, many, or a class if the clone is expanded.

CDR3 DNA: TGCAGCGTTCTGGGCACTGAAGCTTTCTTT
CDR3 protein: CSVLGTEAFF
V gene: TRBV29-1
D gene: -
clone size: -
J gene: TRBJ1-1

CDR3 DNA: TGTGCCAGCAGCCCCCGGGACAGGGGGCTCGATGAGCAGTTCTTC
CDR3 protein: CASSPRDRGLDEQFF
V gene: TRBV7-9
D gene: TRBD1
clone size: -
J gene: TRBJ2-1

CDR3 DNA: TGTGCCAGCTCACCACCGAGCGGAAAACGCACAGATACGCAGTATTTT
CDR3 protein: CASSPPSGKRTDTQYF
V gene: TRBV18
D gene: -
clone size: -
J gene: TRBJ2-3

CDR3 DNA: TGCAGTGCTAGTCGTGGGGGGGACACTGAAGCTTTCTTT
CDR3 protein: CSASRGGDTEAFF
V gene: TRBV20-1
D gene: -
clone size: -
J gene: TRBJ1-1

CDR3 DNA: TGTGCCACCAGCAGAGATAGGGGAACTAATGAAAAACTGTTTTTT
CDR3 protein: CATSRDRGTNEKLFF
V gene: TRBV15
D gene: -
clone size: -
J gene: TRBJ1-4

CDR3 DNA: TGTGCCAGTAGTAAGGACAGGGACACCGGGGAGCTGTTTTTT
CDR3 protein: CASSKDRDTGELFF
V gene: TRBV19
D gene: TRBD1
clone size: -
J gene: TRBJ2-2

CDR3 DNA: TGTGCCAGCGCAGAGAGCTCCTACAATGAGCAGTTCTTC
CDR3 protein: CASAESSYNEQFF
V gene: TRBV9
D gene: -
clone size: -
J gene: TRBJ2-1

CDR3 DNA: TGTGCCAGCAGTGACTCGGACTACAATGAGCAGTTCTTC
CDR3 protein: CASSDSDYNEQFF
V gene: TRBV6-4
D gene: -
clone size: -
J gene: TRBJ2-1

CDR3 DNA: TGTGCCAGCAGCGCAGTCGGGGGGAACTACAATGAGCAGTTCTTC
CDR3 protein: CASSAVGGNYNEQFF
V gene: TRBV9
D gene: TRBD2
clone size: -
J gene: TRBJ2-1

CDR3 DNA: TGTGCCAGCACTTCTAAGGCCCTAAGCGGTTCACCCCTCCACTTT
CDR3 protein: CASTSKALSGSPLHF
V gene: TRBV6-5
D gene: -
clone size: -
J gene: TRBJ1-6

CDR3 DNA: TGTGCCAGCAGCCAAGGGCAGGGGGTTGTCTATGGCTACACCTTC
CDR3 protein: CASSQGQGVVYGYTF
V gene: TRBV3-1/TRBV3-2
D gene: TRBD1
clone size: once
J gene: TRBJ1-2

CDR3 DNA: TGTGCCAGCAGCCCCGACAGGGTTTCCCCTGGGGCCAACGTCCTGACTTTC
CDR3 protein: CASSPDRVSPGANVLTF
V gene: TRBV13
D gene: TRBD1
clone size: -
J gene: TRBJ2-6

CDR3 DNA: TGCGCCAGCAGTGATAGTCCCACTGGCACTGAAGCTTTCTTT
CDR3 protein: CASSDSPTGTEAFF
V gene: TRBV10-1
D gene: -
clone size: -
J gene: TRBJ1-1

CDR3 DNA: TGTGCCAGCAGCCAAATCGGGGGCGGGTATGGCTACACCTTC
CDR3 protein: CASSQIGGGYGYTF
V gene: TRBV14
D gene: -
clone size: once
J gene: TRBJ1-2

CDR3 DNA: TGTGCCAGCAGCTTAGATCTCAGGGATACCTATGGCTACACCTTC
CDR3 protein: CASSLDLRDTYGYTF
V gene: TRBV11-2
D gene: -
clone size: -
J gene: TRBJ1-2

CDR3 DNA: TGTGCCAGCAGGGGGAACACTGAAGCTTTCTTT
CDR3 protein: CASRGNTEAFF
V gene: TRBV2
D gene: -
clone size: -
J gene: TRBJ1-1

CDR3 DNA: TGCGCCAGCAGCTTGGAGGGAGCGGGAGGGTCCTACAATGAGCAGTTCTTC
CDR3 protein: CASSLEGAGGSYNEQFF
V gene: TRBV5-1
D gene: TRBD2
clone size: -
J gene: TRBJ2-1

CDR3 DNA: TGTGCCAGCAGCTTAACTCCTACGACAGGGGGAGGGACAGATACGCAGTATTTT
CDR3 protein: CASSLTPTTGGGTDTQYF
V gene: TRBV11-2
D gene: TRBD1
clone size: -
J gene: TRBJ2-3

CDR3 DNA: TGTGCCAGCAGTCTTCAGGGTTACTCTGGAAACACCATATATTTT
CDR3 protein: CASSLQGYSGNTIYF
V gene: TRBV9
D gene: -
clone size: -
J gene: TRBJ1-3

CDR3 DNA: TGTGCCAGCAGTGGGACAAACCCCTACGAGCAGTACTTC
CDR3 protein: CASSGTNPYEQYF
V gene: TRBV27
D gene: -
clone size: -
J gene: TRBJ2-7

CDR3 DNA: TGTGCCAGCAGTTACGGGGGAAACTATGGCTACACCTTC
CDR3 protein: CASSYGGNYGYTF
V gene: TRBV6-5
D gene: -
clone size: -
J gene: TRBJ1-2

CDR3 DNA: TGTGCCAGCAGCCGAGGACAGGGTGGGTACGGGGCCCAGCATTTT
CDR3 protein: CASSRGQGGYGAQHF
V gene: TRBV11-2
D gene: TRBD1
clone size: once
J gene: TRBJ1-5

CDR3 DNA: TGTGCCAGCAGCCAACTGGACAGGATGAACACTGAAGCTTTCTTT
CDR3 protein: CASSQLDRMNTEAFF
V gene: TRBV4-2
D gene: TRBD1
clone size: -
J gene: TRBJ1-1